This TCR beta chain is drawn from a study of blood T cell repertoires in COVID-19. Overall study context: Italy, Spain and the United States were the sources of the convalescent and acute COVID-19 samples.

As originally analysed: By means of reference gene primer amplification, nucleated cell counts were estimated. Clones were sequenced by immunoSEQ multiplex PCR, and TCRdb holds only the in-frame ones, with some missing. V and J calls and clone size follow that table, whereas D and trimming were derived from the DNA. Of more than 200,000 clones detected, 80% to 90% appear once; the ten largest clones hold 2% to 3%. Germline lookup yields CDR1 LGHNA and CDR2 YNFKEQ. The V gene lost 1 base and the J gene lost 5 bases, with 15 bases spanning the gap. This CDR3 region has 16 residues. The V call is TRBV4-2, the J call TRBJ1-5; unclear D gene. The TCR originated in a woman in her thirties or forties with active or convalescent COVID-19. Specimen: peripheral blood. The CDR3 region has the DNA TGTGCCAGCAGCCAAGTCGGTGAGGCCCCCTATCAGCCCCAGCATTTT. This gives the protein CASSQVGEAPYQPQHF.